The next 11 T cell receptor beta chains were all read from a single sample in a study of human T cells and chemical hapten exposure. One entry per CDR3 protein, called by TCRdb with MiXCR from the RACE reads. Altogether about 83,000 distinct CDR3 sequences are present, 6% to 9% being singletons, with the ten largest covering roughly 1.6%. Indicated time point: patch test 1, 2 weeks after DPC sensitization. Sample treatment: therapeutic diphenylcyclopropenone sensitization with weekly scalp DPC. Source: whole blood, taken in connection with sensitization to the hapten diphenylcyclopropenone (DPC). The receptors were sampled from a woman younger than 45 with alopecia areata. Some clones in this sample may be carry-over from other donors' samples.

This clonotype showed up many times. For the CDR3, the DNA is TGCAGCGTTGAAGAGGTACCTGGGACTGAAGCTTTCTTT. This gives the protein CSVEEVPGTEAFF. The genes are TRBV29-1 and TRBJ1-1; D remains unclear. Germline V gene sequence: CDR1 SQVTM, CDR2 ANQGSEA. V lost 0 bases to trimming and J lost 5 bases, with 10 bases between them. This CDR3 region has 13 residues.

Details on this clonotype: This may come from a read error, since a much larger clone is one base off. The gene calls are TRBV29-1 and TRBJ2-7; D might be TRBD1 (6 bases). The CDR3 consists of 13 residues. The germline V and J ends were trimmed by 4 bases and 0 bases, with 10 bases remaining between them. The V gene's germline CDR1 is SQVTM and CDR2 ANQGSEA. The CDR3: CSVVGTSSYEQYF. CDR3 bases: TGCAGCGTTGTTGGGACATCCTCCTACGAGCAGTACTTC.

This chain joins TRBV18 and TRBJ1-2, with 7 nucleotides matching TRBD1. This CDR3 has 13 amino acids. The V gene's germline CDR1 is KGHSH and CDR2 LQKENI. V shed 3 bases, J shed 7 bases, and the junction held 5 bases outside the gene matches. CDR3 in amino acids: CASSPGQATGYTF. Here the CDR3 DNA reads TGTGCCAGCTCACCCGGACAGGCCACTGGCTACACCTTC.

This clonotype was recorded many times. The chain recombines TRBV6-5 with TRBJ2-1, with TRBD2 matching over 15 bases. V was pared by 6 bases and J by 4 bases, with 7 bases of the junction left unmatched. CDR3 length: 17 residues. Germline CDR1 and CDR2: MNHEY and SVGAGI. The DNA for the CDR3 is TGTGCCAGCAGGGGACTAGCGGGAGGACCTAGATACAATGAGCAGTTCTTC. This translates into CASRGLAGGPRYNEQFF.

V is TRBV5-4 and J is TRBJ1-2; weak D call: TRBD1 (6 bases). The V gene lost 4 bases and the J gene lost 5 bases, with 18 bases spanning the gap. The germline gives CDR1 SGHNT, CDR2 YYREEE (reference sequence). The CDR3 consists of 15 residues. The CDR3: CASSGTGGGAYGYTF. For the CDR3, the DNA is TGTGCCAGCAGCGGTACAGGTGGGGGGGCTTATGGCTACACCTTC. Combining the CDR3 with reference TRBV5-4 and TRBJ1-2 gives the whole variable domain ETGVTQSPTHLIKTRGQQVTLRCSSQSGHNTVSWYQQALGQGPQFIFQYYREEENGRGNFPPRFSGLQFPNYSSELNVNALELDDSALYLCASSGTGGGAYGYTFGSGTRLTVV.

Only a few counts were recorded for this clonotype. V gene TRBV11-2 combines with J gene TRBJ2-6; D is possibly TRBD1 (6 bases). V was trimmed by 4 bases and J by 2 bases, leaving 15 bases between them. Per the germline V gene, CDR1 is SGHAT and CDR2 is FQNNGV. This CDR3 spans 17 amino acids. CDR3 amino acids: CASSSHRALAGANVLTF. CDR3 sequence (DNA): TGTGCCAGCAGCTCCCACAGGGCTTTAGCTGGGGCCAACGTCCTGACTTTC.

This clonotype was counted ten times or more. The J gene is TRBJ1-1, the V gene TRBV6-2 or TRBV6-3; the D is unclear. Germline CDR1 MNHEY, CDR2 SVGEGT. The CDR3 has 13 residues. V lost 0 bases to trimming and J lost 4 bases, with 6 bases between them. Here the CDR3 reads CASSYSRGTEAFF. The CDR3 DNA sequence: TGTGCCAGCAGTTACTCACGGGGCACTGAAGCTTTCTTT.

The V gene is TRBV18, the J gene TRBJ1-4; 10 positions agree with TRBD1. The V and J ends lost 3 bases and 7 bases, in that order; junction bases with no gene match: 5. The germline gives CDR1 KGHSH, CDR2 LQKENI. The CDR3 runs 15 residues. The CDR3 DNA reads as TGTGCCAGCTCACCCCGGGACAGGGGCAGTGAAAAACTGTTTTTT. It yields the protein CASSPRDRGSEKLFF.

At least ten counts were recorded for this clonotype. V usage is TRBV30 and J usage is TRBJ2-7; 7 bases are a match to TRBD1. The CDR3 contains 13 residues. Germline CDR1 and CDR2: GTSNPN and SVGIG (reference sequence). Trimming at V came to 6 bases and at J to 2 bases, leaving 7 bases not matched to a gene. CDR3 nucleotides: TGTGCCTGCCACCGGGACAGTACCTACGAGCAGTACTTC. Residues: CACHRDSTYEQYF.

This clonotype was counted many times. V and J are TRBV18 and TRBJ2-7; D not resolved. The V and J ends lost 2 bases and 0 bases respectively, with 11 bases between them. The germline V gene has CDR1 KGHSH and CDR2 LQKENI. The CDR3 covers 15 residues. The CDR3 coding sequence is TGTGCCAGCTCACCAAGCCAGGCGAGCTCCTACGAGCAGTACTTC. Translation gives CASSPSQASSYEQYF.

At least ten counts were recorded for this clonotype. This chain uses TRBV12-3 or TRBV12-4 with TRBJ1-1, with a tentative D call TRBD1 (5 bases). V lost 3 bases and J 6 bases, leaving 11 bases between the germline ends. The length of the CDR3 is 13 residues. The CDR3 nucleotides are TGTGCCAGCAGTTTGCGCAGGGACCCTGAAGCTTTCTTT. It translates to CASSLRRDPEAFF.